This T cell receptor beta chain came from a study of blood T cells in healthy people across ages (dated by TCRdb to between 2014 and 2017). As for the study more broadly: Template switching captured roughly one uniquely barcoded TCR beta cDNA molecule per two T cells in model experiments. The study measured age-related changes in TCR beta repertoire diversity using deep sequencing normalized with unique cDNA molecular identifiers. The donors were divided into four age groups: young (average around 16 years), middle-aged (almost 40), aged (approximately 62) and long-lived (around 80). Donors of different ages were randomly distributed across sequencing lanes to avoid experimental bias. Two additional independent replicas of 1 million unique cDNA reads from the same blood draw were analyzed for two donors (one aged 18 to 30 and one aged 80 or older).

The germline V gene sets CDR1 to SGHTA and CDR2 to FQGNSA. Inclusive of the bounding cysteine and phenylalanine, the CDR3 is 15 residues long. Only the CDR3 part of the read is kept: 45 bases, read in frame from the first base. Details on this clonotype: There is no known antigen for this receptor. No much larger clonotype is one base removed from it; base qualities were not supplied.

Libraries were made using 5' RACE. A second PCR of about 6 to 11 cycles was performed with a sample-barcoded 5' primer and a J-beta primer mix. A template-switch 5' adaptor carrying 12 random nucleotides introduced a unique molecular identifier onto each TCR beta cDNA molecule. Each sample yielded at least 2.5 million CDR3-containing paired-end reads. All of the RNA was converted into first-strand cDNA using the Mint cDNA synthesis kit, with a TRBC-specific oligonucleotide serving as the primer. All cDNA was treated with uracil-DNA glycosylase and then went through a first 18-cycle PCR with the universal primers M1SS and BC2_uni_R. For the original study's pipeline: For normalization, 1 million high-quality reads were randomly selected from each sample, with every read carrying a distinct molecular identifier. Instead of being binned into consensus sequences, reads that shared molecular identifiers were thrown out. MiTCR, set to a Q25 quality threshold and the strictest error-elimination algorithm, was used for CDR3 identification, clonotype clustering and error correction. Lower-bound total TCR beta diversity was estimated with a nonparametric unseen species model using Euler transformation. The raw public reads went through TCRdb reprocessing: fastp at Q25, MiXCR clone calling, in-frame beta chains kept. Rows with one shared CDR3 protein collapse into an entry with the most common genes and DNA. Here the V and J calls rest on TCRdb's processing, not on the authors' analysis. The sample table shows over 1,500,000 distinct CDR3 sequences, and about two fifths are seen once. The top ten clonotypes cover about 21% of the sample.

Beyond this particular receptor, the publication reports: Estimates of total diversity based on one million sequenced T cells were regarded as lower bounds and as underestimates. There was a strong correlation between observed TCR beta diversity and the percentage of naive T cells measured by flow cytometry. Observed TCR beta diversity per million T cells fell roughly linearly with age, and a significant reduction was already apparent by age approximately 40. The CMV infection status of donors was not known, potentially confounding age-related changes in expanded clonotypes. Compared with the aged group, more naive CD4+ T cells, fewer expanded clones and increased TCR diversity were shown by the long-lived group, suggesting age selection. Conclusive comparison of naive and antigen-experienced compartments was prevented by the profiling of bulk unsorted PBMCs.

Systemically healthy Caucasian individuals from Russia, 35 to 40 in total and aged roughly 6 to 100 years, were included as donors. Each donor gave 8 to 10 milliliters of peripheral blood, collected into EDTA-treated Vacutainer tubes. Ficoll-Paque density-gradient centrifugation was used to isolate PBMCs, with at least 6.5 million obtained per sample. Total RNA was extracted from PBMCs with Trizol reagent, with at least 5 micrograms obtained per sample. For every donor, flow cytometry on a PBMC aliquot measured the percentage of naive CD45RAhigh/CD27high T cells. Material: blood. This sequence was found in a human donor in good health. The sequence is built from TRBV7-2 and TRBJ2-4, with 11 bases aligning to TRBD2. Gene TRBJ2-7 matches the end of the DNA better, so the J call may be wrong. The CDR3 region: CASSLGFSGGAEQYF. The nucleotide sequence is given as TGTGCCAGCAGCTTAGGTTTTAGCGGGGGGGCCGAGCAGTACTTC.